This TCR beta chain stems from a study of cytomegalovirus exposure and HLA in healthy donors. Whole-study findings and limits: Sequencing likely produced, as an artifact, a cluster of highly shared sequence variants. In a later analysis, most CMV-associated TCR beta chains appeared HLA-restricted. Per a later analysis, HLA-associated TCR beta chains showed more clonal expansion than other, equally common TCR beta chains.

Trimming removed 5 bases at V and 0 bases at J, with 11 bases between. The CDR3 totals 15 residues. The V gene's germline CDR1 is MNHNS and CDR2 SASEGT. About this clone itself: Its target is not known.

PCR amplification relied on 60 Vbeta primers (plus 13 Jbeta primers). Produced via immunoSEQ multiplex PCR; TCRdb's table is partial and in-frame only. The sample holds 100,000 to 150,000 clones, 70% to 85% seen once. The TCR was taken from a boy aged 5-17 years in good health and CMV-seronegative. The gene calls are TRBV6-1 and TRBJ1-3; D is undetermined. Sequencing was performed on PBMCs. CDR3 loop: CASSNTEFSGNTIYF. The CDR3 region has the DNA TGTGCCAGCAGTAATACAGAATTCTCTGGAAACACCATATATTTT.